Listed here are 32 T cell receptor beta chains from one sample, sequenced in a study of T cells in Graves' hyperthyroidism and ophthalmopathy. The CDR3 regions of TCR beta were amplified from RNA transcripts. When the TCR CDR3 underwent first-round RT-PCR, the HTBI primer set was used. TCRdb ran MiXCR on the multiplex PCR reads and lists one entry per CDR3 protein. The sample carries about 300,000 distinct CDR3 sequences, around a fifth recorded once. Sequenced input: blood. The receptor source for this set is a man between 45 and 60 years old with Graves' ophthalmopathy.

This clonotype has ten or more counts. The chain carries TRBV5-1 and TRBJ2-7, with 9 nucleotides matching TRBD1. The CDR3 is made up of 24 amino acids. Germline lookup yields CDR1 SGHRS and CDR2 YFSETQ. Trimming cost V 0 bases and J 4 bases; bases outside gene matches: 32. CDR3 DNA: TGCGCCAGCAGCTTGGGGACAGGGGACCCGATAACACCGTCTCTCAGCGTTCCTCTATACGAGCAGTACTTC. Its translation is CASSLGTGDPITPSLSVPLYEQYF.

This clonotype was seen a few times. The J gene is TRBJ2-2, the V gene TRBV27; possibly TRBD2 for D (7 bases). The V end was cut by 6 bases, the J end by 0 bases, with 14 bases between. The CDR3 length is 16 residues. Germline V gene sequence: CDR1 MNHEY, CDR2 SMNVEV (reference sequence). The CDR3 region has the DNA TGTGCCAGCAGCTTAGGGGGGGGGCCGAACACCGGGGAGCTGTTTTTT. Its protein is CASSLGGGPNTGELFF.

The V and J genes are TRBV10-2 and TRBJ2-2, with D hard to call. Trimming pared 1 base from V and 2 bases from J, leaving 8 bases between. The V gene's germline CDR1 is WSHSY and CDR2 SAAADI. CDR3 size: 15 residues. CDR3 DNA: TGCGCCAGCAGTGAGTTCGGTGCCAACACCGGGGAGCTGTTTTTT. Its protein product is CASSEFGANTGELFF.

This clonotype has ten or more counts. CDR3: CAWSVEPLSAGELFF. The CDR3, as DNA: TGTGCCTGGAGTGTAGAGCCCCTTAGCGCCGGGGAGCTGTTTTTT. The rearrangement uses TRBV30 and TRBJ2-2; the D gene is possibly TRBD2 (5 bases). Germline CDR1 is GTSNPN and CDR2 is SVGIG (reference sequence). The CDR3 spans 15 residues. Trimming took 0 bases from V and 6 from J, leaving 14 bases between them.

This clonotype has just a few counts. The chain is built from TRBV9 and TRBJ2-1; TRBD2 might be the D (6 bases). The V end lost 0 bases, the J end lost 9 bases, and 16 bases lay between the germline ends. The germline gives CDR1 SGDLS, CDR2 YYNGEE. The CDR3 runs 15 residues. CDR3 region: CASSVAGETRGEQFF. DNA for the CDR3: TGTGCCAGCAGCGTAGCGGGAGAAACGCGGGGTGAGCAGTTCTTC.

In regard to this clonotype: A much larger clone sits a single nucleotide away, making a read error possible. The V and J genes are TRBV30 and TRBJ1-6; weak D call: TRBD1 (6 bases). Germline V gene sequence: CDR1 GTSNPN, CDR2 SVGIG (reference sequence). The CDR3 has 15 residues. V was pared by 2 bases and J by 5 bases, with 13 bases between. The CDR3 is CAWSSSDSHNSPLHF. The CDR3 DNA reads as TGTGCCTGGAGTTCCTCGGACAGCCATAATTCACCCCTCCACTTT.

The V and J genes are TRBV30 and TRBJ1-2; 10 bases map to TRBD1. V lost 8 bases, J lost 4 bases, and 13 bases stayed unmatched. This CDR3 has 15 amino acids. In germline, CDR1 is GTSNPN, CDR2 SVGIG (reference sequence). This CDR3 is CASSPGTGAPYGYTF. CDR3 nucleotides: TGTGCCAGCAGCCCTGGGACAGGGGCCCCCTATGGCTACACCTTC.

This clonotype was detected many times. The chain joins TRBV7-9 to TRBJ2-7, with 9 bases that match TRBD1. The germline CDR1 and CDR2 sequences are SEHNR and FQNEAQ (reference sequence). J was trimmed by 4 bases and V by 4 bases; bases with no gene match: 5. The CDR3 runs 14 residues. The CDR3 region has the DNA TGTGCCAGCAGCTCCGACAGGGGGTGGTACGAGCAGTACTTC. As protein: CASSSDRGWYEQYF.

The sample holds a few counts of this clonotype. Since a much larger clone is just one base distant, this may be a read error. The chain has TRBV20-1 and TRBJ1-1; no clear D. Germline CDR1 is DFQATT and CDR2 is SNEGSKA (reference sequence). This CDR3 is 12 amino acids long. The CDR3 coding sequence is TGCAGTGCTAGTGACATGAACGCTGAAGCTTTCTTT. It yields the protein CSASDMNAEAFF.

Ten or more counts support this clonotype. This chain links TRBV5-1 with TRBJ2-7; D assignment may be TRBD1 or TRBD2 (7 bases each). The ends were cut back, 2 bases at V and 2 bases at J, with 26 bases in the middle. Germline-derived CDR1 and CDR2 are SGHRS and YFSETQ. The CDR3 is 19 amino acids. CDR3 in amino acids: CASSFLTGAQAGRAYEQYF. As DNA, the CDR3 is TGCGCCAGCAGCTTCCTCACAGGGGCCCAAGCGGGAAGGGCCTACGAGCAGTACTTC.

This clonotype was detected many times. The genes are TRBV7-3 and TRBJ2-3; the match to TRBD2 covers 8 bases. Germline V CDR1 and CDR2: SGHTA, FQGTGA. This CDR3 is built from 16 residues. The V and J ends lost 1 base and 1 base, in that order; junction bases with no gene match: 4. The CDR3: CASSLSGSGGTDTQYF. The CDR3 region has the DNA TGTGCCAGCAGCTTAAGCGGTAGCGGGGGCACAGATACGCAGTATTTT.

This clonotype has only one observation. CDR3 coding DNA: TGTGCCAGCAGACCAACAGGCCCGCAAGGTCAGCCCCAGCATTTT. Translating gives CASRPTGPQGQPQHF. The chain carries TRBV12-3 or TRBV12-4 and TRBJ1-5; D possibly corresponds to TRBD1 (5 bases). This CDR3 is 15 amino acids long. V lost 6 bases, J lost 6 bases, and 18 bases lay in between.

CDR3 coding DNA: TGTGCCTCCAGGGGGGGCGACTACGAGCAGTACTTC. Translation gives CASRGGDYEQYF. The chain joins TRBV10-3 to TRBJ2-7; the D call may be TRBD1 or TRBD2 (7 bases each). V lost 11 bases to trimming and J lost 3 bases, with 14 bases between them. The CDR3 totals 12 residues. Looked up from germline, CDR1 is ENHRY and CDR2 is SYGVKD.

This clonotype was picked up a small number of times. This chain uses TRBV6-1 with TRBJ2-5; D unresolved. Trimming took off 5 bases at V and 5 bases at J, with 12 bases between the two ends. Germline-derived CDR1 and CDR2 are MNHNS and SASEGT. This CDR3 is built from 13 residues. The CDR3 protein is CASSQTVRETQYF. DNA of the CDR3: TGTGCCAGCAGTCAGACGGTCCGCGAGACCCAGTACTTC.

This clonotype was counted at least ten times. The DNA of the CDR3 is TGTGCCAGCAGCCCAGGCGGATACAGGGCAAGCACAGATACGCAGTATTTT. Its protein is CASSPGGYRASTDTQYF. The rearrangement joins TRBV11-2 to TRBJ2-3, with a tentative D call TRBD1 (6 bases). Trimming removed 5 bases at V and 0 bases at J, with 18 bases between. From germline, CDR1 is SGHAT and CDR2 FQNNGV. The CDR3 is 17 amino acids.

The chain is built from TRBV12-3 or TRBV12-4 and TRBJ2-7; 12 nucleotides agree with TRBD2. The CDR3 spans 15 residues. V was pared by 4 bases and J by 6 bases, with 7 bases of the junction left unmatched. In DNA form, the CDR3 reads TGTGCCAGCAGTTATAAAGCTAGCGGGAGGGCCGAGCAGTACTTC. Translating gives CASSYKASGRAEQYF.

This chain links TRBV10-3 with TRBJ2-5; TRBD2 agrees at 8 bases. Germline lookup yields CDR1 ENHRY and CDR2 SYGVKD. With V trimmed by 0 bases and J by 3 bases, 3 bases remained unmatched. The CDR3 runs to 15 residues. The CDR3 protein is CAISESKGLEETQYF. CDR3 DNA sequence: TGTGCCATCAGTGAGTCGAAGGGACTAGAAGAGACCCAGTACTTC.

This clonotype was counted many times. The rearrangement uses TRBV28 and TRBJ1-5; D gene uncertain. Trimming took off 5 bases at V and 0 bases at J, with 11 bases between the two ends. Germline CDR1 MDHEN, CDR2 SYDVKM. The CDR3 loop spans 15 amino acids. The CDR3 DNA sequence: TGTGCCAGCAGTCTAACAGAGCTTAGCAATCAGCCCCAGCATTTT. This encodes CASSLTELSNQPQHF.

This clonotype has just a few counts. CDR3 bases: TGTGCCAGCAGCCCTAGGGGGCATGAGCAGTTCTTC. It translates to CASSPRGHEQFF. The chain has TRBV7-2 and TRBJ2-1; 7 bases align to TRBD1. This CDR3 is 12 amino acids long. CDR1 is SGHTA, CDR2 FQGNSA, per germline. With 5 bases clipped from V and 8 bases from J, the junction kept 3 bases outside the gene matches.

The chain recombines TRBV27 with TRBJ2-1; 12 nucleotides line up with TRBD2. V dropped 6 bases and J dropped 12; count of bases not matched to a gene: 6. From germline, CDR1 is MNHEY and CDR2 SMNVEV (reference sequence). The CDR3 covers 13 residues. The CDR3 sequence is CASRGLAGGRQFF. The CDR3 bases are TGTGCCAGCAGGGGGCTAGCGGGAGGGCGGCAGTTCTTC.

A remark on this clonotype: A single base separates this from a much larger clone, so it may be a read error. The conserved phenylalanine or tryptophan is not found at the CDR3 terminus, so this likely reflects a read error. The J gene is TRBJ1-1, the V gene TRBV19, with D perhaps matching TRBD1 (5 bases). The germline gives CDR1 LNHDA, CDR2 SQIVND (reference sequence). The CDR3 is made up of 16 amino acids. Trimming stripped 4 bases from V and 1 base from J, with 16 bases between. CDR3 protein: CASSTTRTSRNTEAFS. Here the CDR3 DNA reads TGTGCCAGTAGTACAACGAGGACAAGTAGGAACACTGAAGCTTTCTCT.

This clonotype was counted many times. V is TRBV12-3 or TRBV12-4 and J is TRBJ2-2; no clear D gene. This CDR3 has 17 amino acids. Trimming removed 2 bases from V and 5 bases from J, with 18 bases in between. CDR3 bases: TGTGCCAGCAGTTTATTGGGTAACCGGATGGGGACCGGGGAGCTGTTTTTT. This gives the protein CASSLLGNRMGTGELFF.

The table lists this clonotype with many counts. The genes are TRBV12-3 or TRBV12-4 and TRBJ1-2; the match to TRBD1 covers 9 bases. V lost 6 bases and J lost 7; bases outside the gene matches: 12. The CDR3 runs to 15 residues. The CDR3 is CASSSADRGGSGYTF. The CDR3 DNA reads TGTGCCAGCAGCTCAGCCGACAGGGGGGGGTCTGGCTACACCTTC.

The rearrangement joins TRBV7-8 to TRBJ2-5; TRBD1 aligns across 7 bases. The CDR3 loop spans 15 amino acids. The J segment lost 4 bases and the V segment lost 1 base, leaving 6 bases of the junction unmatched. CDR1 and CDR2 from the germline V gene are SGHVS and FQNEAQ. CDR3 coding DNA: TGTGCCAGCAGCTTAGGGGCAGGGGACAGAGAGACCCAGTACTTC. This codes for CASSLGAGDRETQYF.

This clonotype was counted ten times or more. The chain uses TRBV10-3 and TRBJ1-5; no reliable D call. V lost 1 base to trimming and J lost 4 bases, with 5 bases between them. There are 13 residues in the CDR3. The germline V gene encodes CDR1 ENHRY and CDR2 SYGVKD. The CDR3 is CAISELGNQPQHF. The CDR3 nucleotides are TGTGCCATCAGTGAGTTAGGAAATCAGCCCCAGCATTTT.

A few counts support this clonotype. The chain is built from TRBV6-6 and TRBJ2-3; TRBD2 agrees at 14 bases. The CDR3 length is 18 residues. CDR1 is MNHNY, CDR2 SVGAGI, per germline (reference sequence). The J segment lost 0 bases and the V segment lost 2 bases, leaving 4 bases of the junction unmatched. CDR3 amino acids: CASSYRGLAGGSTDTQYF. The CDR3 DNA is TGTGCCAGCAGTTACCGCGGACTAGCGGGAGGTAGCACAGATACGCAGTATTTT.

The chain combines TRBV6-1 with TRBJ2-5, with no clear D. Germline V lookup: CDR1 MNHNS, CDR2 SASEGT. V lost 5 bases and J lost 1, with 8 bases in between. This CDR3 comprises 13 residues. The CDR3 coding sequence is TGTGCCAGCAGTAGACGGGTCCAAGAGACCCAGTACTTC. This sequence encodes CASSRRVQETQYF.

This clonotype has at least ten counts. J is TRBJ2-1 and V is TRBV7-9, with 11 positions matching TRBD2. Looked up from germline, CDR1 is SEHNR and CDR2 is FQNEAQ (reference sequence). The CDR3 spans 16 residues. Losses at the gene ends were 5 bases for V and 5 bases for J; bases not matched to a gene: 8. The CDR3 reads CASSMLAGGPHNEQFF. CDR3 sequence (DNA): TGTGCCAGCAGCATGTTAGCGGGAGGGCCCCACAATGAGCAGTTCTTC.

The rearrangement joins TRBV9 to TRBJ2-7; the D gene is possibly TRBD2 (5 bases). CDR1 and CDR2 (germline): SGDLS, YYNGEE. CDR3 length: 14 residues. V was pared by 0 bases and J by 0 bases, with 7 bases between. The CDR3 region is CASSVDGNSYEQYF. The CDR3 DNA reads TGTGCCAGCAGCGTAGACGGGAACTCCTACGAGCAGTACTTC.

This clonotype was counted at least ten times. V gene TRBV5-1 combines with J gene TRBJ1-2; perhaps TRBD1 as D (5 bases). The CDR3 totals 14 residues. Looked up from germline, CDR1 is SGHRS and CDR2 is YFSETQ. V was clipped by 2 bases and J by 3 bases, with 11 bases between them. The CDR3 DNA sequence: TGCGCCAGCAGCTTCGGGCAGGGAGACTATGGCTACACCTTC. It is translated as CASSFGQGDYGYTF.

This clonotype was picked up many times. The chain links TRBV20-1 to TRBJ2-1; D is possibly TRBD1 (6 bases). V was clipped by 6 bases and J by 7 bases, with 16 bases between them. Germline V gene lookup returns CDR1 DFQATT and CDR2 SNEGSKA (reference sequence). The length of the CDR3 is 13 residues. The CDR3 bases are TGCAGTGCCTTGTGGGACAATCGAAATGAGCAGTTCTTC. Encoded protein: CSALWDNRNEQFF.

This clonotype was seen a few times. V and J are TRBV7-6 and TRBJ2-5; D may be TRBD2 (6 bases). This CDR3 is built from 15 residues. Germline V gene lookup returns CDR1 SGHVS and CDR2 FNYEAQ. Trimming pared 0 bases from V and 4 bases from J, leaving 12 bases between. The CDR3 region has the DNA TGTGCCAGCAGCTTAGCCGGAGGGGTAAGAGAGACCCAGTACTTC. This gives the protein CASSLAGGVRETQYF. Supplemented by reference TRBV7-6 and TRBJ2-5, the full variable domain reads GAGVSQSPRYKVTKRGQDVALRCDPISGHVSLYWYRQALGQGPEFLTYFNYEAQQDKSGLPNDRFSAERPEGSISTLTIQRTEQRDSAMYRCASSLAGGVRETQYFGPGTRLLVL.